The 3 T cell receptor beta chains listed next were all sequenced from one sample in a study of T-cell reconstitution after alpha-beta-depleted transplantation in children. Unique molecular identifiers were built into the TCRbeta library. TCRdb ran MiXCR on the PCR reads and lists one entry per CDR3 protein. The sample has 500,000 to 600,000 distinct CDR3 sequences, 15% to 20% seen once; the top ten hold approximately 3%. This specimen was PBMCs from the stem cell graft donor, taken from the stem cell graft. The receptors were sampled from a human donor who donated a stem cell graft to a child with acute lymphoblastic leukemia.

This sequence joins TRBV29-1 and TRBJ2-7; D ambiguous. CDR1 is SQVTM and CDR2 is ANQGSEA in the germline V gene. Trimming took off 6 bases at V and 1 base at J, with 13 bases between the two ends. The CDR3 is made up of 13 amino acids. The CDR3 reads CSVLSDRSYEQYF. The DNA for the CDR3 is TGCAGCGTCCTCTCGGACCGGTCCTACGAGCAGTACTTC.

The CDR3 region has the DNA TGTGCCAGCGGCGTTACCAGGAGCTACACTGAAGCTTTCTTT. Translated: CASGVTRSYTEAFF. The gene calls are TRBV6-2 or TRBV6-3 and TRBJ1-1, with no clear D. V gave up 8 bases and J gave up 3 bases, with 16 bases separating them. This CDR3 region has 14 residues. CDR1 is MNHEY, CDR2 SVGEGT, per germline.

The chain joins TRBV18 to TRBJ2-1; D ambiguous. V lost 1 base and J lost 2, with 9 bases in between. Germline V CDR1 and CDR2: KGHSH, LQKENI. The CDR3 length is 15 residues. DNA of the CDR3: TGTGCCAGCTCACCACAAGTAGGCCCCTACAATGAGCAGTTCTTC. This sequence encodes CASSPQVGPYNEQFF.